Below, 10 T cell receptor beta chains from the same sample are listed, as sequenced in a study of shared clonotypes between healthy human individuals. Here immunoSEQ multiplex PCR was the method, and the copy in TCRdb shows in-frame clones only, minus some. The sample holds about 510,000 clones, about 95% seen once. Sequences were obtained from naive CD4+ T cells sorted from blood. Sample subset: CD45RA+ positively selected. The receptors were gathered from a woman aged 30 to 39 in good health.

The chain couples TRBV28 to TRBJ1-2, with TRBD1 as a possible D gene (5 bases). The length of the CDR3 is 14 residues. V lost 2 bases, J lost 4 bases, and 11 bases lay in between. Germline loops: CDR1 MDHEN, CDR2 SYDVKM. CDR3 sequence (DNA): TGTGCCAGCAGTTTAGGCCAGGGATCCTATGGCTACACCTTC. It codes for CASSLGQGSYGYTF.

Concerning this clone: The identical CDR3 is also encoded by other nucleotide sequences in the sample. This sequence joins TRBV18 and TRBJ2-1; the match to TRBD1 covers 8 bases. V dropped 3 bases and J dropped 4; count of bases not matched to a gene: 5. The CDR3 runs 15 residues. Germline CDR1 and CDR2: KGHSH and LQKENI. In DNA, the CDR3 is TGTGCCAGCTCACCTGGGACAGGATCTTACAATGAGCAGTTCTTC. Its protein is CASSPGTGSYNEQFF.

The CDR3 is CASSLGGNSGNTIYF. Here the CDR3 DNA reads TGTGCCAGCAGTTTAGGGGGCAACTCTGGAAACACCATATATTTT. The chain links TRBV27 to TRBJ1-3, with D possibly TRBD1 on 6 matching bases. The germline V and J ends were trimmed by 2 bases and 0 bases, with 8 bases remaining between them. The CDR3 loop spans 15 amino acids. Per the germline V gene, CDR1 is MNHEY and CDR2 is SMNVEV (reference sequence).

In its sample, this clone was seen once. CDR3 amino acids: CASSLSPYYEQYF. CDR3 DNA: TGTGCCAGCAGTTTATCCCCCTACTACGAGCAGTACTTC. This chain joins TRBV27 and TRBJ2-7; no firm D call. Germline-derived CDR1 and CDR2 are MNHEY and SMNVEV (reference sequence). The length of the CDR3 is 13 residues. The V and J ends lost 0 bases and 3 bases respectively, with 6 bases between them.

This chain connects TRBV10-3 to TRBJ2-7; 9 positions agree with TRBD1. J lost 1 base, V lost 5 bases, and 9 bases had no gene match. The CDR3 has 16 residues. Looked up from germline, CDR1 is ENHRY and CDR2 is SYGVKD. The CDR3 nucleotides are TGTGCCATCAGTAACTCCGGGACAGGGAAGTCCTACGAGCAGTACTTC. Its protein is CAISNSGTGKSYEQYF.

The chain links TRBV7-8 to TRBJ2-5, with TRBD1 identical over 9 bases. The J call is doubtful: the DNA matches TRBJ2-7 better. CDR1 and CDR2 (germline): SGHVS, FQNEAQ. This CDR3 has 17 amino acids. The CDR3 loop reads CASSLRVSGQGSYEQYF. In nucleotides, the CDR3 is TGTGCCAGCAGCTTAAGGGTTTCAGGACAGGGGTCCTACGAGCAGTACTTC.

This clone was found once. The V and J genes are TRBV19 and TRBJ2-7, with 10 bases matching TRBD1. This CDR3 contains 16 residues. Losses at the gene ends were 3 bases for V and 2 bases for J; bases not matched to a gene: 7. The germline V gene encodes CDR1 LNHDA and CDR2 SQIVND (reference sequence). CDR3 residues: CASSMSGTGDAYEQYF. CDR3 nucleotides: TGTGCCAGTAGTATGTCTGGGACAGGGGATGCCTACGAGCAGTACTTC.

This clone showed up just once. The chain couples TRBV5-6 to TRBJ2-7; 10 bases agree with TRBD2. V was pared by 4 bases and J by 3 bases, with 7 bases of the junction left unmatched. The CDR3 consists of 15 residues. CDR1 is SGHDT and CDR2 is YYEEEE in the germline V gene. The CDR3 region has the DNA TGTGCCAGCAGCAAGCCGGGACTAGCGAACTACGAGCAGTACTTC. This translates into CASSKPGLANYEQYF.

This chain links TRBV5-1 with TRBJ2-5, with 8 positions matching TRBD2. This CDR3 region has 16 residues. CDR1 and CDR2 from the germline V gene are SGHRS and YFSETQ. J gave up 2 bases and V 0 bases, and 6 bases lay outside the gene matches. This CDR3 reads CASSLVPGGGQETQYF. The CDR3 DNA reads TGCGCCAGCAGCTTGGTCCCGGGAGGGGGACAAGAGACCCAGTACTTC.

The chain has TRBV5-1 and TRBJ2-5; TRBD2 matches at 8 bases. Germline V gives CDR1 SGHRS, CDR2 YFSETQ. The CDR3 length is 15 residues. The V segment lost 3 bases and the J segment 3 bases; nucleotides outside the gene matches: 7. CDR3 nucleotides: TGCGCCAGCAGCTCGCAGCGGGGGAGGAAAGAGACCCAGTACTTC. This encodes CASSSQRGRKETQYF. The full variable domain, in which reference TRBV5-1 and TRBJ2-5 provide the parts outside the CDR3, is KAGVTQTPRYLIKTRGQQVTLSCSPISGHRSVSWYQQTPGQGLQFLFEYFSETQRNKGNFPGRFSGRQFSNSRSEMNVSTLELGDSALYLCASSSQRGRKETQYFGPGTRLLVL.